Described below is a single T cell receptor (beta chain) sequence and its context. Its antigen is currently unknown. The source of the sample is a study of T cell responses to AZD1222 COVID-19 vaccine. General study results and limits: Researchers took repertoire samples only after the peak T cell response had come.

This CDR3 spans 12 amino acids. Trimming pared 4 bases from V and 9 bases from J, leaving 11 bases between. Germline loops: CDR1 SGHNT, CDR2 YYREEE (reference sequence). The data were produced by immunoSEQ multiplex PCR, yet TCRdb's version contains in-frame clones alone and is incomplete. The sample lists 150,000 or so clones, about nine tenths seen once, with approximately 5.7% in the top ten. This chain links TRBV5-4 with TRBJ2-1; D uncertain. This sequence was found in an adult in good health. The source was peripheral blood, collected on day 0 of AZD1222 vaccination. CDR3 bases: TGTGCCAGCAGCCGAGCCGCCGGTGAGCAGTTCTTC. Its protein is CASSRAAGEQFF.